Shown below are 8 T cell receptor beta chains from a single sample sequenced in a study of blood T cells in healthy people across ages. A second PCR, run for about 7 to 11 cycles, used a sample-barcoded 5' primer plus a J-beta primer mix. One entry per CDR3 protein, called by TCRdb with MiXCR from the 5' RACE reads. The sample shows nearly 1 million distinct CDR3 sequences, approximately 50% of them seen only once. Sample: blood. The receptors derive from a woman in her fifties or sixties in good health.

CDR3 amino acids: CASGLRENNEKLFF. In DNA form, the CDR3 reads TGTGCCAGCGGGCTTAGAGAAAACAATGAAAAACTGTTTTTT. The chain couples TRBV21-1 to TRBJ1-4. TRBV21-1 is a known pseudogene. CDR3 length: 14 residues.

This chain links TRBV15 with TRBJ2-3; D assignment may be TRBD1 or TRBD2 (5 bases each). Per germline, CDR1 LNHNV and CDR2 YYDKDF (reference sequence). This CDR3 comprises 14 residues. Trimming left V 4 bases short and J 4 bases short, with 12 bases between. The chain's CDR3 is CATSKLGPSDTQYF. The CDR3 bases are TGTGCCACCAGCAAGTTGGGACCTTCAGATACGCAGTATTTT.

The chain employs TRBV12-3 or TRBV12-4 and TRBJ2-1, with 14 nucleotides matching TRBD2. This CDR3 region has 14 residues. V lost 7 bases and J lost 6; bases outside the gene matches: 2. For the CDR3, the DNA is TGTGCCAGCATGGGGACTAGCGGGGGCAATGAGCAGTTCTTC. This translates into CASMGTSGGNEQFF.

Only a few counts were recorded for this clonotype. This chain links TRBV12-3 or TRBV12-4 with TRBJ2-5, with 12 bases fitting TRBD2. J gave up 4 bases and V 5 bases, and 11 bases lay outside the gene matches. The CDR3 length is 17 residues. CDR3 coding DNA: TGTGCCAGCAGTCCCAGGACAGGGGGACTAGCGGGAGAGACCCAGTACTTC. It yields the protein CASSPRTGGLAGETQYF.

The table lists this clonotype with a few counts. V and J are TRBV20-1 and TRBJ2-6, with 9 positions matching TRBD1. V was pared by 1 base and J by 0 bases, with 7 bases of the junction left unmatched. Germline lookup yields CDR1 DFQATT and CDR2 SNEGSKA (reference sequence). The CDR3 covers 18 residues. CDR3 residues: CSARVGQGLYSGANVLTF. CDR3 bases: TGCAGTGCTAGAGTTGGACAGGGGCTATACTCTGGGGCCAACGTCCTGACTTTC.

The chain uses TRBV20-1 and TRBJ2-7; D is unclear. This CDR3 comprises 12 residues. CDR1 is DFQATT, CDR2 SNEGSKA, per germline (reference sequence). V shed 3 bases and J shed 1 base, with 7 bases lying between them. As DNA, the CDR3 is TGCAGTGCTAGCTCTAGGTCCTACGAGCAGTACTTC. Protein product: CSASSRSYEQYF.

This chain connects TRBV25-1 to TRBJ2-6; 7 positions agree with TRBD1. There are 18 residues in the CDR3. Germline loops: CDR1 MGHDK, CDR2 SYGVNS. J was trimmed by 1 base and V by 6 bases; bases with no gene match: 12. The CDR3 is CASRGRDRSKSGANVLTF. Written as DNA, the CDR3 is TGTGCCAGCAGGGGCCGGGACAGATCAAAGTCTGGGGCCAACGTCCTGACTTTC.

V and J are TRBV6-5 and TRBJ1-3; D not resolved. The CDR3 extends over 14 amino acids. Germline values: CDR1 MNHEY, CDR2 SVGAGI. The germline V and J ends were trimmed by 6 bases and 0 bases, with 9 bases remaining between them. CDR3 amino acids: CASSSTVSGNTIYF. The CDR3 DNA sequence: TGTGCCAGCAGCTCAACAGTCTCTGGAAACACCATATATTTT.